A selection of T cell receptor beta chains follows, all from one sample in a study of shared clonotypes between healthy human individuals. Clones were sequenced by immunoSEQ multiplex PCR, and TCRdb holds only the in-frame ones, with some missing. The sample has some 2.3 million clones, approximately 95% seen once. The material sequenced was naive CD4+ T cells from PBMCs. Receptors originate from a man aged 18 to 35 in good health. Some clones in this sample may be carry-over from other donors' samples. Both conserved end residues are part of each CDR3. Expanded clones get a size class; other rows say once, few or many, or leave the size out.

V: TRBV30
length: 15
size: -
CDR3: CAWARTGTFGNTIYF

V: TRBV5-1
length: 14
size: -
CDR3: CASSLEGRTYGYTF

V: TRBV5-1
length: 16
size: -
CDR3: CASSLAAGVDTGELFF

V: TRBV7-2
length: 16
size: -
CDR3: CASSLVRGGGTDTQYF

V: TRBV5-5
length: 15
size: -
CDR3: CASSLQASSYNEQFF

V: TRBV6-6
length: 12
size: -
CDR3: CASTKTPYEQYF

V: TRBV5-1
length: 17
size: -
CDR3: CASGPLSAGGNTGELFF

V: TRBV15
length: 15
size: -
CDR3: CATSSRAGDQETQYF

V: TRBV5-1
length: 14
size: -
CDR3: CASRGQSMNTEAFF

V: TRBV6-5
length: 14
size: -
CDR3: CASSYGEGSDTQYF

V: TRBV19
length: 13
size: -
CDR3: CASTQGRANEQFF

V: TRBV2
length: 14
size: -
CDR3: CASRPSWTQETQYF

V: TRBV5-1
length: 16
size: once
CDR3: CASSIMGVWLNTEAFF

V: TRBV2
length: 14
size: -
CDR3: CASSVGTSTDTQYF

V: TRBV28
length: 15
size: -
CDR3: CASSLLTIPSYEQYF

V: TRBV18
length: 16
size: -
CDR3: CASSPGTGPVGTEAFF

V: TRBV5-5
length: 14
size: -
CDR3: CASSFGPRNYGYTF

V: TRBV5-4
length: 15
size: -
CDR3: CASSLSQRIGETQYF